This is a list of T cell receptor beta chains from one sample in a study of shared clonotypes between healthy human individuals. TCRdb's table, derived via immunoSEQ multiplex PCR, lists solely in-frame clones and lacks some. The table shows some 1.4 million clones, with over 95% occurring only once. Input material: naive CD4+ T cells sorted from blood. All receptors come from a man aged 30 to 39 in good health. CDR3s include the opening cysteine and the closing phenylalanine or tryptophan. The order of the fields is clone size, D gene, J gene, V gene, CDR3 protein, CDR3 DNA. The D gene is left open where the match is weak. Where a row states a size, it is once, few, many or the class of an expanded clone; other rows omit it.

NA	TRBD1	TRBJ1-5	TRBV19	CASSIRDRGLRSNQPQHF	TGTGCCAGTAGTATCCGGGACAGGGGGCTTCGGAGCAATCAGCCCCAGCATTTT
NA	NA	TRBJ2-7	TRBV10-3	CAISEGVYEQYF	TGTGCCATCAGTGAGGGGGTTTACGAGCAGTACTTC
NA	TRBD2	TRBJ2-1	TRBV7-9	CASSLVAGVIYNEQFF	TGTGCCAGCAGCTTAGTGGCGGGAGTGATTTACAATGAGCAGTTCTTC
NA	NA	TRBJ1-5	TRBV9	CASSVGGGIGQPQHF	TGTGCCAGCAGCGTGGGGGGTGGAATAGGTCAGCCCCAGCATTTT
NA	NA	TRBJ1-2	TRBV5-4	CATAPDGNYGYTF	TGTGCCACCGCTCCCGACGGGAACTATGGCTACACCTTC
NA	NA	TRBJ2-1	TRBV19	CASSIVWGEQFF	TGTGCCAGTAGTATAGTCTGGGGTGAGCAGTTCTTC
NA	TRBD1	TRBJ2-1	TRBV5-1	CASSLVTGQGTNEQFF	TGCGCCAGCAGCTTGGTTACGGGACAGGGTACCAATGAGCAGTTCTTC
NA	TRBD2	TRBJ2-1	TRBV11-2	CASSFLTSGRSTYNEQFF	TGTGCCAGCAGCTTTCTGACTAGCGGGAGATCAACCTACAATGAGCAGTTCTTC
NA	TRBD1	TRBJ2-2	TRBV18	CASSRGQSNTGELFF	TGTGCCAGCTCACGGGGACAGTCGAACACCGGGGAGCTGTTTTTT
NA	NA	TRBJ2-1	TRBV5-6	CASSLAPRGALDYNEQFF	TGTGCCAGCAGCTTGGCCCCACGAGGGGCGTTAGATTACAATGAGCAGTTCTTC
once	NA	TRBJ2-7	TRBV9	CASSVGGGQAYEQYF	TGTGCCAGCAGCGTAGGAGGGGGGCAGGCCTACGAGCAGTACTTC
NA	NA	TRBJ2-6	TRBV5-1	CASSLAPGSGANVLTF	TGCGCCAGCAGCTTGGCGCCCGGGTCTGGGGCCAACGTCCTGACTTTC
NA	TRBD1	TRBJ1-5	TRBV19	CASRTAGTGHINQPQHF	TGTGCCAGTAGAACGGCCGGGACAGGGCATATTAATCAGCCCCAGCATTTT
NA	TRBD2	TRBJ2-3	TRBV4-1	CASSQDPAGGADTQYF	TGCGCCAGCAGCCAAGATCCGGCGGGAGGCGCAGATACGCAGTATTTT
NA	NA	TRBJ2-6	TRBV9	CASSQGTGANVLTF	TGTGCCAGCAGCCAGGGGACTGGGGCCAACGTCCTGACTTTC
once	TRBD2	TRBJ2-3	TRBV7-3	CASSLNGFGRETDTQYF	TGTGCCAGCAGCTTAAATGGGTTCGGGAGGGAGACAGATACGCAGTATTTT
NA	NA	TRBJ2-2	TRBV19	CASSRWGLANTGELFF	TGTGCCAGTAGTAGATGGGGACTTGCCAACACCGGGGAGCTGTTTTTT
NA	NA	TRBJ2-1	TRBV6-1	CASRPAGTYNEQFF	TGTGCCAGCAGACCCGCAGGGACCTACAATGAGCAGTTCTTC